The following is a T cell receptor (beta chain) sequence with its context. As yet, its antigen is unknown. The CDR3 totals 16 residues. Deletions cut 0 bases from V and 0 bases from J, with 9 bases between. Germline V gene lookup returns CDR1 LGHNA and CDR2 YSLEER. CD45RO negativity and positive selection for CCR7 defined naive CD8 cells, a population that excluded terminally differentiated effector memory CD45RA+ cells. The data derive from a study of shared clonotypes between healthy human individuals. Study-level information: The study drew on a couple of women and a few men aged 18 to 49 as donors.

Study-level results: Rarefaction revealed incomplete sorted-subset sequencing despite large depth. Relative to memory subsets, naive subsets generally showed larger estimated richness.

TCRdb's copy holds only in-frame clones and misses some; the assay was immunoSEQ multiplex PCR. The data show about 2,100,000 clones, 85% to 95% seen once. The TCR was taken from a young man in good health. Some clones in this sample may be carry-over from other donors' samples. Source material: naive CD8+ T cells from PBMCs. The chain links TRBV4-3 to TRBJ1-5; no clear D. Written as DNA, the CDR3 is TGCGCCAGCAGCCAAGATCACAGAAATAGCAATCAGCCCCAGCATTTT. This translates into CASSQDHRNSNQPQHF.